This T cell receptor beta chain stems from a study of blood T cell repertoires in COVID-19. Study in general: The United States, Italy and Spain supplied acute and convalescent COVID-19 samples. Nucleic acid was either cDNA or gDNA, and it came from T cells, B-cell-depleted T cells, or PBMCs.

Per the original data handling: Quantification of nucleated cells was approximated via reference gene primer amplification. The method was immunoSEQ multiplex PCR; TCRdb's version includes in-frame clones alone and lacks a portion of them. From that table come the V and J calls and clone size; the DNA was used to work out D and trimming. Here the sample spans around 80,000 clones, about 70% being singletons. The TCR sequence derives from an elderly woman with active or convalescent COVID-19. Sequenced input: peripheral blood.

The chain's CDR3 is CASSPRPRGSPLHF. CDR3 in DNA: TGTGCCAGTAGTCCCCGACCCCGCGGATCACCCCTCCACTTT. V and J are TRBV19 and TRBJ1-6; D remains unclear. The CDR3 is 14 residues long. Germline V gene sequence: CDR1 LNHDA, CDR2 SQIVND (reference sequence). Trimming cost V 5 bases and J 10 bases, with 15 bases left between them.